Below, 27 T cell receptor beta chains from the same sample are listed, as sequenced in a study of low-dose radiotherapy and immunotherapy resistance in tumors. Time point in this sample: before trial treatment. cDNA synthesis used a TRAV/TRBV-specific primer set for both chains. For amplifying TCRs, the PCR ran for approximately 21 cycles with Phusion, which was used together with a constant-region primer and the adapter on the V primers. TCRdb redid the calling of the reads with MiXCR, one entry per CDR3 protein. This sample has some 71,000 distinct CDR3 sequences, with around 30% found just once. The specimen was PBMCs, collected before treatment. These receptors came from a female donor with ovarian cancer.

As concerns this clonotype: It differs at one base from a far larger clone, so likely a read error. The chain is built from TRBV6-1 and TRBJ2-2; 11 bases agree with TRBD2. The CDR3 has 16 residues. The germline V gene has CDR1 MNHNS and CDR2 SASEGT. The CDR3 DNA reads TGTGCCAGCAGCCAGGGACTAGCGGCCAACACCGGGGAGCTGCTTTTT. Translating gives CASSQGLAANTGELLF.

At least ten counts were recorded for this clonotype. The CDR3: CASSSRDGGMYNQPQHF. The CDR3 coding sequence is TGTGCCAGCTCATCACGCGATGGGGGGATGTACAATCAGCCCCAGCATTTT. The chain is built from TRBV18 and TRBJ1-5; TRBD1 might be the D (5 bases). Germline V gene sequence: CDR1 KGHSH, CDR2 LQKENI. The length of the CDR3 is 17 residues. Trimming shortened V by 5 bases and J by 3 bases, and 20 bases separated the two germline ends.

The chain has TRBV19 and TRBJ2-1, with D unclear. V lost 2 bases and J 6 bases, leaving 5 bases between the germline ends. CDR1 LNHDA and CDR2 SQIVND come from the germline V gene (reference sequence). The CDR3 spans 12 residues. CDR3 nucleotide sequence: TGTGCCAGTAGTATAAGCTTCAATGAGCAGTTCTTC. Amino acids: CASSISFNEQFF.

This clonotype is medium-sized in the sample. The chain links TRBV5-4 to TRBJ2-1, with D perhaps TRBD1 (5 bases). Germline V lookup: CDR1 SGHNT, CDR2 YYREEE (reference sequence). The CDR3 spans 14 residues. V lost 1 base and J 0 bases, leaving 5 bases between the germline ends. CDR3 DNA sequence: TGTGCCAGCAGCTTGCAGGGCTCCTACAATGAGCAGTTCTTC. Translated: CASSLQGSYNEQFF.

Ten or more counts support this clonotype. The chain links TRBV12-3 or TRBV12-4 to TRBJ2-7, with TRBD2 identical over 7 bases. The CDR3 loop spans 16 amino acids. The junction had 13 bases not matched to a gene; V was cut back by 5 bases and J by 3 bases. The CDR3 DNA sequence: TGTGCCAGCAGTCCTCGAGGGAGGGGAAAGAACTACGAGCAGTACTTC. Its translation: CASSPRGRGKNYEQYF.

This clonotype was recorded at least ten times. This chain connects TRBV30 to TRBJ1-2; D not resolved. V was shortened by 0 bases and J by 4 bases, with 3 bases between the two germline ends. Germline V gene data show CDR1 as GTSNPN and CDR2 as SVGIG (reference sequence). This CDR3 spans 11 amino acids. CDR3: CAWSVAYGYTF. In DNA form, the CDR3 reads TGTGCCTGGAGTGTAGCCTATGGCTACACCTTC.

The rearrangement links TRBV5-1 to TRBJ2-7; 7 nucleotides agree with TRBD1. CDR1 and CDR2 from the germline V gene are SGHRS and YFSETQ. V trimming: 4 bases; J trimming: 2 bases; junction bases outside the gene matches: 6. The CDR3 sequence is 14 residues long. Here the CDR3 DNA reads TGCGCCAGCAGCCCCTGGGACAGTCCCTACGAGCAGTACTTC. Translating it yields CASSPWDSPYEQYF.

Points on this clonotype: A read error is the likely source, as a far larger clone sits one nucleotide away. The V and J genes are TRBV27 and TRBJ1-1; no clear D gene. CDR1 and CDR2 from the germline V gene are MNHEY and SMNVEV (reference sequence). The CDR3 has 15 residues. CDR3 residues: CTTSDLSVQNTEAFF. CDR3 nucleotides: TGTACCACCAGTGATTTGTCGGTACAGAACACTGAAGCTTTCTTT.

V usage is TRBV7-8 and J usage is TRBJ1-2, with 7 positions matching TRBD1. This CDR3 is 15 amino acids long. V gave up 2 bases and J gave up 4 bases; unmatched junction bases: 7. Germline CDR1 is SGHVS and CDR2 is FQNEAQ. The CDR3 loop is CASSLSAGQFYGYTF. CDR3 bases: TGTGCCAGCAGCTTATCTGCGGGACAGTTCTATGGCTACACCTTC.

A few counts support this clonotype. The chain employs TRBV5-1 and TRBJ1-4, with TRBD1 matching over 8 bases. The CDR3 totals 14 residues. Germline values: CDR1 SGHRS, CDR2 YFSETQ. V shed 5 bases, J shed 3 bases, and the junction held 3 bases outside the gene matches. CDR3 in DNA: TGCGCCAGCAGACCGGACAGGGCTAATGAAAAACTGTTTTTT. Translating it yields CASRPDRANEKLFF.

This clonotype is labeled medium-sized. This chain connects TRBV6-6 to TRBJ2-3; D call uncertain. V lost 6 bases and J lost 0, with 13 bases in between. The CDR3 covers 15 residues. The germline gives CDR1 MNHNY, CDR2 SVGAGI (reference sequence). The CDR3 loop is CASSPRQTSTDTQYF. The CDR3 DNA reads TGTGCCAGCAGCCCCAGACAAACTAGCACAGATACGCAGTATTTT.

This clonotype has at least ten counts. V is TRBV20-1 and J is TRBJ2-1; TRBD2 aligns across 8 bases. V was clipped by 6 bases and J by 12 bases; unmatched bases: 10. Germline values: CDR1 DFQATT, CDR2 SNEGSKA (reference sequence). The CDR3 sequence is 12 residues long. CDR3 in amino acids: CSAPYGGGGQFF. The CDR3 nucleotides read TGCAGTGCGCCCTACGGGGGGGGGGGGCAGTTCTTC.

This clonotype has ten or more counts. The gene calls are TRBV5-1 and TRBJ2-7; 9 bases map to TRBD1. Germline V gene data show CDR1 as SGHRS and CDR2 as YFSETQ. The CDR3 length is 15 residues. Trimming at V came to 0 bases and at J to 3 bases, leaving 4 bases not matched to a gene. CDR3 region: CASSLAGTGNYEQYF. The CDR3 DNA reads as TGCGCCAGCAGCTTGGCCGGGACAGGGAACTACGAGCAGTACTTC.

This clonotype was seen at least ten times. The rearrangement uses TRBV20-1 and TRBJ2-3, with TRBD2 matching over 8 bases. Losses at the gene ends were 6 bases for V and 1 base for J; bases not matched to a gene: 3. Germline V gene lookup returns CDR1 DFQATT and CDR2 SNEGSKA (reference sequence). The CDR3 is made up of 13 amino acids. CDR3 DNA: TGCAGTGCCGCGACTAGCGGCACAGATACGCAGTATTTT. This gives the protein CSAATSGTDTQYF.

The chain joins TRBV18 to TRBJ2-5; no clear D. Germline V gene lookup returns CDR1 KGHSH and CDR2 LQKENI. The germline V and J ends were trimmed by 0 bases and 1 base, with 6 bases remaining between them. The CDR3 totals 14 residues. The CDR3 loop is CASSPPSLQETQYF. The CDR3 DNA reads TGTGCCAGCTCACCACCCAGTCTCCAAGAGACCCAGTACTTC. The variable domain in full, with the rest retrieved from reference TRBV18 and TRBJ2-5, is NAGVMQNPRHLVRRRGQEARLRCSPMKGHSHVYWYRQLPEEGLKFMVYLQKENIIDESGMPKERFSAEFPKEGPSILRIQQVVRGDSAAYFCASSPPSLQETQYFGPGTRLLVL.

This clonotype appeared many times. The chain couples TRBV28 to TRBJ1-1; 7 bases match TRBD1. The length of the CDR3 is 14 residues. V was clipped by 6 bases and J by 2 bases; unmatched bases: 6. From germline, CDR1 is MDHEN and CDR2 SYDVKM. This CDR3 reads CASRVNRGNTEAFF. The CDR3 nucleotides are TGTGCCAGCAGGGTAAACAGGGGAAACACTGAAGCTTTCTTT.

V and J are TRBV12-3 or TRBV12-4 and TRBJ2-1; TRBD2 matches at 8 bases. This CDR3 contains 17 residues. Trimming cost V 5 bases and J 7 bases; bases outside gene matches: 16. The CDR3: CASSPPWGSGVENEQFF. The CDR3 nucleotides read TGTGCCAGCAGTCCACCTTGGGGTAGCGGGGTAGAAAATGAGCAGTTCTTC.

This clonotype showed up just once. The V and J genes are TRBV6-6 and TRBJ2-1; D is possibly TRBD2 (6 bases). Deletions cut 5 bases from V and 5 bases from J, with 13 bases between. CDR3 length equals 14 residues. Per germline, CDR1 MNHNY and CDR2 SVGAGI (reference sequence). CDR3 sequence reads: CASSLMAGHNEQFF. The CDR3 nucleotides are TGTGCCAGCAGTCTCATGGCGGGACACAATGAGCAGTTCTTC.

This clonotype was seen only once. The chain is built from TRBV29-1 and TRBJ1-2; 9 positions match TRBD1. The V gene end was trimmed by 3 bases and the J gene end by 2 bases; junction bases not matched to a gene: 1. The CDR3 extends over 13 amino acids. CDR1 is SQVTM and CDR2 is ANQGSEA in the germline V gene. DNA of the CDR3: TGCAGCGTTGACGACAGGGGGAACTATGGCTACACCTTC. It encodes CSVDDRGNYGYTF.

This clonotype has a count of ten or more. The CDR3 reads CASSEAYRPEAFF. In nucleotides, the CDR3 is TGTGCCAGCAGTGAAGCATACAGGCCTGAAGCTTTCTTT. The chain employs TRBV6-1 and TRBJ1-1, with D tentatively TRBD1 (5 bases). CDR1 and CDR2 (germline): MNHNS, SASEGT. Trimming shortened V by 0 bases and J by 6 bases, and 8 bases separated the two germline ends. The CDR3 extends over 13 amino acids.

This chain joins TRBV9 and TRBJ2-2, with D uncertain. CDR1 is SGDLS, CDR2 YYNGEE, per germline. Trimming cost V 0 bases and J 6 bases, with 6 bases left between them. This CDR3 is built from 13 residues. The CDR3 bases are TGTGCCAGCAGCGTAGCTCTTGCCGGGGAGCTGTTTTTT. Its translation: CASSVALAGELFF.

This clonotype occurred many times. V usage is TRBV25-1 and J usage is TRBJ2-7, with unresolved D. In germline, CDR1 is MGHDK, CDR2 SYGVNS. The V gene lost 1 base and the J gene lost 0 bases, with 7 bases spanning the gap. This CDR3 comprises 14 residues. The CDR3 spells CASSESGHSYEQYF. The CDR3 DNA reads TGTGCCAGCAGTGAATCGGGCCACTCCTACGAGCAGTACTTC.

This clonotype was counted ten times or more. The genes are TRBV19 and TRBJ2-2; 7 bases match TRBD1. With 5 bases clipped from V and 4 bases from J, the junction kept 4 bases outside the gene matches. CDR1 is LNHDA, CDR2 SQIVND, per germline (reference sequence). The CDR3 has 14 amino acids. Here the CDR3 reads CASSSTGPTGELFF. In DNA form, the CDR3 reads TGTGCCAGTAGTTCGACAGGGCCCACCGGGGAGCTGTTTTTT.

This rearrangement joins TRBV19 to TRBJ2-7; 7 positions agree with TRBD1. Unmatched junction bases numbered 4, after V lost 9 bases and J lost 5 bases. Germline CDR1 reads LNHDA; CDR2 reads SQIVND (reference sequence). This CDR3 spans 11 amino acids. The CDR3 sequence is CARIRGNEQYF. CDR3 in DNA: TGTGCCAGGATCAGGGGGAACGAGCAGTACTTC.

This clonotype was seen many times. The genes are TRBV6-2 or TRBV6-3 and TRBJ1-5; the D is unclear. V was shortened by 7 bases and J by 4 bases, with 14 bases between the two germline ends. This CDR3 contains 14 residues. The germline V gene has CDR1 MNHEY and CDR2 SVGEGT. The CDR3 here is CASTPAVRNQPQHF. In DNA form, the CDR3 reads TGTGCCAGCACCCCGGCGGTACGGAATCAGCCCCAGCATTTT.

This clonotype was seen repeatedly, ten times or more. The chain joins TRBV7-2 to TRBJ2-7; D is perhaps TRBD2 (6 bases). Germline CDR1 SGHTA, CDR2 FQGNSA. The V and J ends lost 5 bases and 4 bases respectively, with 15 bases between them. The CDR3 totals 14 residues. CDR3 sequence: CASSPGGSRYEQYF. The DNA of the CDR3 is TGTGCCAGCAGCCCAGGAGGGTCAAGGTACGAGCAGTACTTC.

For this clonotype: This likely stems from a read error, as it lies one base from a far larger clone. V usage is TRBV27 and J usage is TRBJ2-3; 16 nucleotides agree with TRBD2. CDR3 size: 17 residues. J gave up 5 bases and V 10 bases, and 12 bases lay outside the gene matches. CDR1 MNHEY and CDR2 SMNVEV come from the germline V gene (reference sequence). CDR3 in amino acids: CATRASGTSGRVDTQYF. The CDR3 nucleotides are TGTGCCACCAGGGCCTCCGGGACTAGCGGGAGGGTAGATACGCAGTATTTT.